The source of this T cell receptor beta chain is a study of T cell responses to AZD1222 COVID-19 vaccine. Method: immunoSEQ multiplex PCR; TCRdb's copy keeps in-frame clones and lacks some. The data show 90,000 to 130,000 clones, 80% to 95% seen once. The specimen was peripheral blood, collected on day 0 of AZD1222 vaccination. The receptor was derived from an adult in good health.

The CDR3 region is CASRDTNSNQPQHF. CDR3 nucleotides: TGTGCCAGCCGGGACACCAATAGCAATCAGCCCCAGCATTTT. J is TRBJ1-5 and V is TRBV7-9, with a tentative D call TRBD1 (6 bases). Germline loops: CDR1 SEHNR, CDR2 FQNEAQ (reference sequence). The length of the CDR3 is 14 residues. The V end lost 8 bases, the J end lost 0 bases, and 11 bases lay between the germline ends.